This T cell receptor (beta chain) was recovered during a study of human T cells and chemical hapten exposure. As to time point: patch test 1, 2 weeks after DPC sensitization. This sample's treatment: therapeutic diphenylcyclopropenone sensitization with weekly scalp DPC. TCRdb re-called the RACE reads through MiXCR, storing one row per CDR3 protein. The sample holds 180,000 or so distinct CDR3 sequences, more than 12% seen once. The CDR3 consists of 12 residues. The germline CDR1 and CDR2 sequences are SQVTM and ANQGSEA. Trimming removed 8 bases at V and 7 bases at J, with 14 bases between. This clonotype was detected a few times.

The chain uses TRBV29-1 and TRBJ2-2, with D perhaps TRBD1 or TRBD2 (5 bases each). Sequencing used whole blood, obtained in connection with sensitization to the hapten diphenylcyclopropenone (DPC). This clonotype originated in a woman in her twenties or thirties with alopecia areata. Some clones in this sample may be carry-over from other donors' samples. The CDR3 DNA sequence: TGCAGCACAGGAGACGGAGGCGGGGAGCTGTTTTTT. It translates to CSTGDGGGELFF.